The sequence of this T cell receptor beta chain was determined in a study of blood T cell repertoires in COVID-19. Study in general: Researchers got acute and convalescent COVID-19 samples from the United States, Italy and Spain.

TCRdb's table, derived via immunoSEQ multiplex PCR, lists solely in-frame clones and lacks some. Altogether around 150,000 clones are present, more than 70% being singletons, with the ten largest covering approximately 5.4%. Trimming took 0 bases from V and 1 from J, leaving 3 bases between them. Germline V gene data show CDR1 as WNHNN and CDR2 as SYGVQD (reference sequence). The CDR3 has 13 amino acids. Participants came from about 24 US areas, aged about 18 to 89 years. Symptom resolution, clearance, or two negative PCRs marked donors in Cohort 3 as recovered. The specimen was PBMCs or T cells enriched from blood (not recorded which). The rearrangement uses TRBV10-1 and TRBJ1-1; no reliable D call. The sequence came from a man between 35 and 55 years old who had recovered from COVID-19. CDR3 region: CASSESGNTEAFF. CDR3 in DNA: TGCGCCAGCAGTGAGTCCGGGAACACTGAAGCTTTCTTT.